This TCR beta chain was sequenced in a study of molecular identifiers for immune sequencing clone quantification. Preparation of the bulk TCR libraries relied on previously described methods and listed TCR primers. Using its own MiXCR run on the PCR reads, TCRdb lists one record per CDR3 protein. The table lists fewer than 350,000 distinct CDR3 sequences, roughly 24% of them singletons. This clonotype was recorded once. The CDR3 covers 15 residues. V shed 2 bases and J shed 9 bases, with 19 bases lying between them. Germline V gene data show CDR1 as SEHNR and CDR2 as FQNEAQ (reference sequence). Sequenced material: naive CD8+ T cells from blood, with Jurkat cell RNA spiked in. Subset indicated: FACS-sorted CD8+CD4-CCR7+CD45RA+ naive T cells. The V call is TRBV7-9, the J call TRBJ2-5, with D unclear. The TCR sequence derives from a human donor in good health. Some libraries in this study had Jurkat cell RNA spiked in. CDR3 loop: CASSLLRQNQAPQYF. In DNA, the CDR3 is TGTGCCAGCAGCTTACTACGGCAGAACCAAGCGCCCCAGTACTTC.